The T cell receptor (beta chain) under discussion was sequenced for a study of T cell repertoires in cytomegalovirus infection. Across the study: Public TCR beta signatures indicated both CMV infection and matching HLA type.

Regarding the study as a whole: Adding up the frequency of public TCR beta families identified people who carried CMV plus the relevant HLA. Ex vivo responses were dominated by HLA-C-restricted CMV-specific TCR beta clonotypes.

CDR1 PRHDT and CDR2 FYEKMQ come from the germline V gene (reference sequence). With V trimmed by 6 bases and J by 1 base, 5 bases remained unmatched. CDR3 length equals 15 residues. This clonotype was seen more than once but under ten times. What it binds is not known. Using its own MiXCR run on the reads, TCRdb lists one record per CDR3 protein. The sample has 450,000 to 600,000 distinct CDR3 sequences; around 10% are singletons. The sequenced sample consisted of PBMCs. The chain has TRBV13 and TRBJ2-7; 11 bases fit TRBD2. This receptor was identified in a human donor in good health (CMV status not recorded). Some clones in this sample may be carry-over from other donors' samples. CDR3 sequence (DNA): TGTGCCAGCAGTCGAGGGACTAGCGGTTCCTACGAGCAGTACTTC. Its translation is CASSRGTSGSYEQYF. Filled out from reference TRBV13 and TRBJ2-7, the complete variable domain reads AAGVIQSPRHLIKEKRETATLKCYPIPRHDTVYWYQQGPGQDPQFLISFYEKMQSDKGSIPDRFSAQQFSDYHSELNMSSLELGDSALYFCASSRGTSGSYEQYFGPGTRLTVT.